This T cell receptor (beta chain) was recorded in a study of blood T cell repertoires in COVID-19. Across the whole study: Both acute and convalescent COVID-19 samples were obtained from the United States, Italy and Spain. The cDNA or gDNA used as material had been derived from T cells, B-cell-depleted T cells, or PBMCs.

Per the original methods: Reference gene primer amplification gave nucleated cell count estimates. The method was immunoSEQ multiplex PCR; TCRdb's version includes in-frame clones alone and lacks a portion of them. Clone size and V and J calls were adopted from that table, with D and trimming inferred from the DNA. This sample has around 150,000 clones, with roughly four fifths found just once. Per the germline V gene, CDR1 is SGHNT and CDR2 is YENEEA. This CDR3 has 14 amino acids. With 8 bases clipped from V and 7 bases from J, the junction kept 10 bases outside the gene matches. The sequence was collected from a woman aged 45-65 years with acute COVID-19. The chain joins TRBV11-3 to TRBJ2-2, with 7 bases lining up with TRBD2. Sequencing was done on a sample of PBMCs or T cells enriched from blood (not recorded which). CDR3 coding DNA: TGTGCCAGCGCTCTAGCGGAGACCGGCGGGGAGCTGTTTTTT. Translation: CASALAETGGELFF.